The entry below gives a single T cell receptor (beta chain) sequence along with its context. Antigen: not known. This record belongs to a study of T cells in narcolepsy. Findings and caveats of the study: Autoreactive clone sequences were missing from some blood memory CD4+ repertoires.

This table comes from immunoSEQ multiplex PCR, and its TCRdb copy is limited to in-frame clones, with some not included. The table records about 40,000 clones, 70% to 90% of them present only once. Sequenced material: CD45RA- memory CD4+ T cells from PBMCs. The receptor's source is a human donor with narcolepsy.

The CDR3 protein is CASSFAPGQEGETQYF. Here the CDR3 DNA reads TGTGCCAGCAGCTTCGCTCCGGGACAGGAGGGAGAGACCCAGTACTTC. The chain links TRBV7-9 to TRBJ2-5, with 8 positions matching TRBD1. Germline assignment: CDR1 SEHNR and CDR2 FQNEAQ (reference sequence). The CDR3 covers 16 residues. The V gene end was trimmed by 3 bases and the J gene end by 4 bases; junction bases not matched to a gene: 10.